This is a list of T cell receptor beta chains from one sample in a study of blood T cell repertoires in COVID-19. Only in-frame clones appear in the TCRdb table, and some are missing; sequencing was by immunoSEQ multiplex PCR. Seen here are about 190,000 clones, approximately 79% observed once, and the top ten hold around an eighth. Source material: peripheral blood. The receptors come from a man aged 50 to 59 who had recovered from COVID-19. The CDR3 runs from the conserved cysteine through the conserved F or W. Fields, in order: V gene, D gene, J gene, CDR3 protein. D genes are given only for firm matches.

>TRBV6-4|TRBD1|TRBJ1-2
CASTSSPGTGVGYTF
>TRBV12-3/TRBV12-4|TRBD1|TRBJ1-5
CASSYTGDQPQHF
>TRBV9|TRBD1|TRBJ1-4
CASSVGTGTILTNEKLFF
>TRBV5-1|TRBD1|TRBJ1-1
CASSIPRGQAFEAFF
>TRBV2|TRBD2|TRBJ2-7
CASKMTSGSDEQYF
>TRBV13|TRBD1|TRBJ2-6
CASSLTGRLGANVLTF
>TRBV6-4|TRBD1|TRBJ2-6
CASITRDRFPSGANVLTF
>TRBV5-1|TRBD2|TRBJ2-2
CASSRGLAGGFSGELFF
>TRBV4-2|TRBD1|TRBJ1-4
CASSQGTGAEKLFF
>TRBV7-9|NA|TRBJ1-4
CASSFDNRNEKLFF
>TRBV5-6|NA|TRBJ1-4
CASSSAGGAREKLFF
>TRBV6-5|NA|TRBJ2-7
CASTLSGLQVGEQYF
>TRBV5-1|TRBD1|TRBJ2-6
CASSLGTGIGANVLTF
>TRBV7-9|TRBD2|TRBJ2-7
CASSFAGGPYEQYF
>TRBV6-2/TRBV6-3|NA|TRBJ1-5
CASSYSGGNQPQHF
>TRBV10-3|TRBD1|TRBJ2-7
CAISYGQGADEQYF
>TRBV20-1|TRBD2|TRBJ2-2
CSASPTSGRGTGELFF
>TRBV2|NA|TRBJ2-2
CASSEAGTLNTGELFF
>TRBV29-1|TRBD1|TRBJ2-1
CSVNRGLYNEQFF
>TRBV6-4|TRBD1|TRBJ2-2
CASSDRGQGTGELFF
>TRBV5-1|NA|TRBJ2-2
CASSPAAATGELFF
>TRBV10-1|TRBD1|TRBJ2-7
CASSESGQGDEQYF
>TRBV7-2|NA|TRBJ2-7
CASSGGGMASSEQYF
>TRBV3-1/TRBV3-2|NA|TRBJ2-4
CASSDTIFTTGNLAKNIQYF
>TRBV5-1|NA|TRBJ1-2
CASSLDSIAYGYTF
>TRBV19|NA|TRBJ2-6
CASKGWWQGSHSGANVLTF
>TRBV7-9|NA|TRBJ2-5
CASSHNWGPSRETQYF
>TRBV11-1|NA|TRBJ2-5
CASSLTTGRETQYF
>TRBV6-1|TRBD2|TRBJ2-3
CASSVGLAGVGDTQYF
>TRBV18|TRBD1|TRBJ2-5
CASSLGQGETQYF
>TRBV19|TRBD1|TRBJ1-2
CASSIYRGLFTF
>TRBV6-2/TRBV6-3|NA|TRBJ1-5
CASSYRSNQPQHF
>TRBV25-1|TRBD1|TRBJ2-7
CASRETGQGFEQYF
>TRBV28|TRBD1|TRBJ1-4
CASSSAGGRMREKLFF
>TRBV5-5|NA|TRBJ1-1
CASSFAGGDTEAFF